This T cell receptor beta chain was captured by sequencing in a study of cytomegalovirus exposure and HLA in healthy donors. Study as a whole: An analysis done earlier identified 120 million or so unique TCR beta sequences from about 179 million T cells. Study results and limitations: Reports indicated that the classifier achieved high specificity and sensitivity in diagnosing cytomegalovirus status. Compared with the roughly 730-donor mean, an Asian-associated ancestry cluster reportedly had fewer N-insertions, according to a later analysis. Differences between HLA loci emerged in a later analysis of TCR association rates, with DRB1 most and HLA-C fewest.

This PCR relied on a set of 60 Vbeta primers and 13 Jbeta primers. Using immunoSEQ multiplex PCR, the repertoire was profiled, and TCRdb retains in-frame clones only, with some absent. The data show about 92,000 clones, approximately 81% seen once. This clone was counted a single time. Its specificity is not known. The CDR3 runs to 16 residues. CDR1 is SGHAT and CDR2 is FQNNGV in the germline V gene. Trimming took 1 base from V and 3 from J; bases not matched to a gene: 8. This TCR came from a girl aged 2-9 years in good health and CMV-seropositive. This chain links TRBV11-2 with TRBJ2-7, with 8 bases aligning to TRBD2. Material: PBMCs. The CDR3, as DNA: TGTGCCAGCAGCTTAGTCCATGGAAGCGGGAGCTACGAGCAGTACTTC. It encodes CASSLVHGSGSYEQYF.